Here is one T cell receptor (beta chain) with its context. Its cognate antigen has yet to be identified. The sample holds no much larger clone one base away, and base qualities are not on file. CDR1 DFQATT and CDR2 SNEGSKA are derived from the germline V gene (reference sequence). V is cut by 6 bases and J by 3 bases, and the space between the germline ends is 8 bases. The CDR3 sequence holds 11 residues, the cysteine and phenylalanine included. Only the CDR3 DNA stays, 33 bases, in frame from base 1. The sample comes from a study of T cells in localized non-small cell lung cancer (TCRdb year 2020). About the full investigation: T cell repertoires of about 240 early-stage NSCLC patients were analyzed, with tumors being compared against uninvolved tumor-adjacent lungs. All 240 or so NSCLC patients in the cohort were treatment-naive and had localized lung tumors that were resected. The mean age of the NSCLC patients was just over 65 years, with 130 or so men and 95 to 110 women.

At diagnosis, tumor, uninvolved tumor-adjacent lung and peripheral blood were collected and then preserved as a mix of FFPE and fresh-frozen material. For TCR repertoire profiling, blood samples were analyzed as peripheral blood mononuclear cells. The immunoSEQ Assay was used to sequence TCR beta CDR3 regions from DNA. On the study's bioinformatics: To compute T cell density, TCR beta template counts were normalized to usable DNA, which was estimated by amplifying housekeeping genes. Richness was estimated with the preseqR package, extrapolating to 400,000 templates for PBMC samples and 120,000 templates for tissue samples. Clonality was defined by subtracting Pielou's evenness from one. Tissue-enriched TCRs were identified by differential abundance testing using productive amino-acid clonotypes, minimum total count 5 and alpha 0.1. Repertoire overlap between compartments was quantified with the Jaccard Index and Morisita Overlap Index. GLIPH grouped TCR beta CDR3s together with public tetramer-defined viral CDR3s, and a viral motif had to include at least three viral sequences and also show V-gene enrichment. The immuneACCESS repertoire file appears here via TCRdb, limited to in-frame rearrangements. These files lack a portion of the clones; in checked studies, under half of the deficit traces to unresolved V genes, and the cause of the others is not known. V and J calls and clone size are copied from that table; D and trimming were computed from the DNA. This sample lists 20,000 to 25,000 clones; about 90% were detected once. In total, the top ten clones hold 29% of the sample.

What the study reported, not specific to this receptor: Because the study design was exploratory, TCR variables were selected using unadjusted p-values without false-discovery rate correction. Because multi-region sequencing of the tumors was not done, intratumor heterogeneity could not be ruled out. Uninvolved tumor-adjacent lung showed the highest T cell clonality, higher than tumor, which suggests more focused antigenic responses in the uninvolved tumor-adjacent lung. A median of approximately 57 of the top 100 tumor clones were detected in paired uninvolved adjacent lung, and around 30 of these tumor clones were also found among the top 100 clones of the paired uninvolved adjacent lung. Higher T cell density in blood was associated with longer overall survival, whereas higher clonality in adjacent lung was associated with shorter survival.

This clonotype originated in a male donor aged 60 or over with stage I squamous cell lung carcinoma. The sample in question was peripheral blood, obtained before any cancer treatment. The V and J segments used are TRBV20-1 and TRBJ1-1; the D gene identity is not certain. CDR3 sequence: CSAFQDTEAFF. The nucleotides read TGCAGTGCCTTCCAGGACACTGAAGCTTTCTTT.